The 31 T cell receptor beta chains below were found in one sample sequenced in a study of T cells after posttransplantation cyclophosphamide. Treatment was busulfan-fludarabine conditioning, a marrow graft, and cyclophosphamide on days +3 and +4. TCRdb's copy holds only in-frame clones and misses some; the assay was immunoSEQ multiplex PCR. This sample has around 18,000 clones, with roughly four fifths found just once. This specimen consisted of CD8+ T cells sorted from PBMCs, obtained 1,700 to 2,000 days after a stem cell transplant with posttransplant cyclophosphamide. These receptors were collected from a female patient in her forties or fifties who received an allogeneic stem cell transplant from a related donor, was CMV-positive, and had no GVHD. Some T cells here may be from the graft donor.

This chain's CDR3 is CASSAGQGGEQYF. The CDR3 DNA follows: TGTGCCAGCAGCGCCGGACAGGGGGGCGAGCAGTACTTC. This chain uses TRBV9 with TRBJ2-7, with 10 bases identical to TRBD1. The V gene's germline CDR1 is SGDLS and CDR2 YYNGEE. The CDR3 is 13 amino acids. Losses at the gene ends were 3 bases for V and 6 bases for J; bases not matched to a gene: 3.

This clone was detected a few times. This chain links TRBV10-2 with TRBJ2-7; 7 bases align to TRBD1. The ends lost 6 bases at V and 5 bases at J; junction bases unmatched: 1. CDR1 is WSHSY, CDR2 SAAADI, per germline. There are 11 residues in the CDR3. CDR3 DNA: TGCGCCAGCAGGACAGGGAACGAGCAGTACTTC. Protein: CASRTGNEQYF.

The V gene is TRBV27, the J gene TRBJ2-2, with D maybe TRBD2 (7 bases). Germline V lookup: CDR1 MNHEY, CDR2 SMNVEV (reference sequence). V lost 8 bases and J lost 7, with 17 bases in between. The CDR3 is 14 residues long. The CDR3 sequence: CASGGGGLIGELFF. DNA for the CDR3: TGTGCCAGCGGAGGGGGGGGCCTGATCGGGGAGCTGTTTTTT.

V usage is TRBV7-9 and J usage is TRBJ2-5; maybe TRBD2 (6 bases). CDR1 is SEHNR and CDR2 is FQNEAQ in the germline V gene (reference sequence). V gave up 7 bases and J gave up 1 base, with 13 bases separating them. The CDR3 length is 14 residues. The DNA of the CDR3 is TGTGCCAGCATCGAACTGGGGGGCCAAGAGACCCAGTACTTC. Its translation is CASIELGGQETQYF.

CDR3 protein: CASSPPGWEEVEAFF. The CDR3 bases are TGTGCCAGCAGCCCCCCTGGCTGGGAGGAAGTGGAAGCTTTCTTT. The rearrangement uses TRBV9 and TRBJ1-1; D unresolved. CDR1 is SGDLS, CDR2 YYNGEE, per germline. The CDR3 totals 15 residues. V lost 4 bases and J lost 8, with 21 bases in between.

The rearrangement links TRBV6-5 to TRBJ2-1; 7 bases map to TRBD2. CDR1 MNHEY and CDR2 SVGAGI come from the germline V gene. The CDR3 spans 16 residues. The junction had 5 bases not matched to a gene; V was cut back by 0 bases and J by 3 bases. The CDR3 spells CASSYSWGGDYNEQFF. CDR3 nucleotide sequence: TGTGCCAGCAGTTACTCATGGGGGGGAGACTACAATGAGCAGTTCTTC.

This sequence joins TRBV16 and TRBJ1-1; D is uncertain. Germline assignment: CDR1 KGHSY and CDR2 FQNENV. CDR3 length equals 15 residues. Trimming stripped 0 bases from V and 1 base from J, with 9 bases between. CDR3 DNA: TGTGCCAGCAGCCAATCAGGTGGCGGGAACACTGAAGCTTTCTTT. Translation: CASSQSGGGNTEAFF.

The rearrangement links TRBV7-9 to TRBJ1-1; 9 nucleotides line up with TRBD1. CDR3 length: 13 amino acids. Germline V gene data show CDR1 as SEHNR and CDR2 as FQNEAQ (reference sequence). Trimming took 4 bases from V and 5 from J; bases not matched to a gene: 2. CDR3 DNA sequence: TGTGCCAGCAGCTCAGACAGGGGGACTGAAGCTTTCTTT. This translates into CASSSDRGTEAFF. Full variable domain (remainder filled in from reference TRBV7-9 and TRBJ1-1): DTGVSQNPRHKITKRGQNVTFRCDPISEHNRLYWYRQTLGQGPEFLTYFQNEAQLEKSRLLSDRFSAERPKGSFSTLEIQRTEQGDSAMYLCASSSDRGTEAFFGQGTRLTVV.

In this sample, this clone is medium-sized. This rearrangement joins TRBV11-2 to TRBJ2-5; the match to TRBD1 covers 7 bases. This CDR3 comprises 17 residues. With V trimmed by 5 bases and J by 2 bases, 14 bases remained unmatched. The germline CDR1 and CDR2 sequences are SGHAT and FQNNGV. This CDR3 reads CASSTRQGTTFQETQYF. For the CDR3, the DNA is TGTGCCAGCAGCACGCGACAGGGTACCACTTTTCAAGAGACCCAGTACTTC.

The chain combines TRBV5-1 with TRBJ1-2, with D unclear. CDR3 length: 17 amino acids. The V and J ends lost 2 bases and 2 bases respectively, with 19 bases between them. Germline lookup yields CDR1 SGHRS and CDR2 YFSETQ. CDR3: CASSFSATPVLNYGYTF. For the CDR3, the DNA is TGCGCCAGCAGCTTTTCGGCGACTCCCGTCCTCAACTATGGCTACACCTTC.

The J gene is TRBJ1-3, the V gene TRBV5-1, with no clear D. The V and J ends lost 0 bases and 4 bases respectively, with 5 bases between them. CDR3 size: 13 residues. Germline lookup yields CDR1 SGHRS and CDR2 YFSETQ. CDR3 residues: CASSLVAGNTIYF. The CDR3 region has the DNA TGCGCCAGCAGCTTGGTCGCGGGAAACACCATATATTTT.

V gene TRBV15 combines with J gene TRBJ1-4, with 7 positions matching TRBD1. The germline V gene encodes CDR1 LNHNV and CDR2 YYDKDF (reference sequence). Germline trimming cut 4 bases from V and 2 bases from J; bases unmatched to any gene: 4. The CDR3 is 15 amino acids. The CDR3 sequence is CATSKQGNTNEKLFF. CDR3 nucleotides: TGTGCCACCAGCAAACAGGGGAATACTAATGAAAAACTGTTTTTT.

This rearrangement joins TRBV5-4 to TRBJ2-3, with TRBD2 matching over 10 bases. V dropped 4 bases and J dropped 0; count of bases not matched to a gene: 14. Germline assignment: CDR1 SGHNT and CDR2 YYREEE (reference sequence). The CDR3 length is 19 residues. The CDR3 region is CASSTGTSVGSYSTDTQYF. As DNA, the CDR3 is TGTGCCAGCAGCACCGGGACTAGCGTGGGATCATATAGCACAGATACGCAGTATTTT.

The rearrangement uses TRBV5-1 and TRBJ2-1, with 9 bases identical to TRBD2. The CDR3 is made up of 16 amino acids. CDR1 is SGHRS, CDR2 YFSETQ, per germline. V trimming: 0 bases; J trimming: 4 bases; junction bases outside the gene matches: 5. CDR3 region: CASSLGSGGSYNEQFF. In DNA, the CDR3 is TGCGCCAGCAGCTTGGGGAGCGGGGGGTCATACAATGAGCAGTTCTTC.

This CDR3 reads CSVGGGDIYEQYF. The CDR3 region has the DNA TGCAGCGTTGGGGGCGGGGATATCTACGAGCAGTACTTC. The rearrangement uses TRBV29-1 and TRBJ2-7; D might be TRBD2 (6 bases). V gave up 4 bases and J gave up 3 bases, with 13 bases separating them. The CDR3 has 13 amino acids. Germline V gives CDR1 SQVTM, CDR2 ANQGSEA.

The rearrangement joins TRBV5-1 to TRBJ2-5; tentative D call: TRBD1 (6 bases). The V end was cut by 0 bases, the J end by 10 bases, with 10 bases between. Germline V gene sequence: CDR1 SGHRS, CDR2 YFSETQ. This CDR3 has 12 amino acids. CDR3 nucleotides: TGCGCCAGCAGCTTGGGACAGGCTGACCAGTACTTC. Its translation is CASSLGQADQYF.

V is TRBV6-6 and J is TRBJ1-2; TRBD1 is a possible D gene (6 bases). The CDR3 sequence is 15 residues long. The V and J ends lost 0 bases and 1 base respectively, with 9 bases between them. Germline V CDR1 and CDR2: MNHNY, SVGAGI (reference sequence). The CDR3 here is CASSYSTGSNYGYTF. In nucleotides, the CDR3 is TGTGCCAGCAGTTACTCGACAGGCAGTAACTATGGCTACACCTTC.

A few counts support this clone. The rearrangement links TRBV14 to TRBJ2-1; perhaps TRBD1 as D (5 bases). V was shortened by 4 bases and J by 7 bases, with 17 bases between the two germline ends. Germline CDR1 SGHDN, CDR2 FVKESK. The CDR3 has 15 residues. The CDR3 sequence is CASSLGQIAWNEQFF. CDR3 nucleotides: TGTGCCAGCAGCCTAGGACAAATAGCATGGAATGAGCAGTTCTTC. The complete variable domain, with remaining parts taken from reference TRBV14 and TRBJ2-1, reads EAGVTQFPSHSVIEKGQTVTLRCDPISGHDNLYWYRRVMGKEIKFLLHFVKESKQDESGMPNNRFLAERTGGTYSTLKVQPAELEDSGVYFCASSLGQIAWNEQFFGPGTRLTVL.

This clone was seen a handful of times. The genes are TRBV21-1 and TRBJ1-2; the listed D gene, TRBD1, was not tested against the DNA. TRBV21-1 is described as a pseudogene. The CDR3 extends over 12 amino acids. The CDR3 loop is CASMDRRGGYTF. CDR3 nucleotide sequence: TGTGCCAGCATGGACAGGAGGGGGGGCTACACCTTC.

CDR3 DNA: TGCGCCAGCAGCCAAGATCTCCGGGACAGGGGGAATGAAAAACTGTTTTTT. Translated: CASSQDLRDRGNEKLFF. This chain links TRBV4-3 with TRBJ1-4, with 11 bases matching TRBD1. V dropped 0 bases and J dropped 5; count of bases not matched to a gene: 5. From germline, CDR1 is LGHNA and CDR2 YSLEER. The CDR3 totals 17 residues.

The V call is TRBV28, the J call TRBJ2-7, with 8 bases identical to TRBD1. J gave up 4 bases and V 1 base, and 6 bases lay outside the gene matches. The CDR3 spans 15 residues. Per germline, CDR1 MDHEN and CDR2 SYDVKM. The CDR3: CASSLSDRAVYEQYF. The CDR3 nucleotides are TGTGCCAGCAGTTTATCGGACAGGGCTGTATACGAGCAGTACTTC.

The rearrangement uses TRBV2 and TRBJ1-1, with D hard to call. The germline V and J ends were trimmed by 6 bases and 0 bases, with 23 bases remaining between them. This CDR3 region has 18 residues. Germline V gives CDR1 SNHLY, CDR2 FYNNEI. The CDR3 bases are TGTGCCAGCAGCATAACCGAGGGATCCGGAGGCATGAACACTGAAGCTTTCTTT. Its translation is CASSITEGSGGMNTEAFF.

This clone was observed a few times. The V gene is TRBV6-6, the J gene TRBJ1-1; 9 nucleotides line up with TRBD1. The CDR3 totals 14 residues. Germline lookup yields CDR1 MNHNY and CDR2 SVGAGI (reference sequence). V lost 5 bases to trimming and J lost 4 bases; unmatched junction nucleotides: 5. The CDR3 DNA is TGTGCCAGCAGTGAGGGACAGGGTAGCACTGAAGCTTTCTTT. This gives the protein CASSEGQGSTEAFF.

CDR3 in amino acids: CASSEGQGAREQYF. The CDR3 region has the DNA TGTGCCAGCAGCGAGGGACAGGGGGCCCGAGAGCAGTACTTC. V is TRBV5-4 and J is TRBJ2-7; 12 bases match TRBD1. The CDR3 covers 14 residues. Germline V gene data show CDR1 as SGHNT and CDR2 as YYREEE (reference sequence). Germline trimming cut 4 bases from V and 7 bases from J; bases unmatched to any gene: 6.

The rearrangement joins TRBV7-2 to TRBJ2-1, with a weak D call TRBD1 (5 bases). Trimming stripped 3 bases from V and 1 base from J, with 10 bases between. The germline gives CDR1 SGHTA, CDR2 FQGNSA. This CDR3 contains 15 residues. The CDR3 DNA reads TGTGCCAGCAGCTTCCTCTCAGGGTCCTACAATGAGCAGTTCTTC. Its translation is CASSFLSGSYNEQFF.

The genes are TRBV5-1 and TRBJ2-3; perhaps TRBD1 as D (6 bases). The CDR3 runs 12 residues. V was clipped by 3 bases and J by 6 bases, with 8 bases between them. CDR1 and CDR2 from the germline V gene are SGHRS and YFSETQ. The CDR3 spells CASSYGQDTQYF. CDR3 coding DNA: TGCGCCAGCAGCTACGGACAGGATACGCAGTATTTT.

The CDR3 region has the DNA TGTGCCAGCAGCTTTAGGGGACAGGGCGCCACCTACGAGCAGTACTTC. Translation gives CASSFRGQGATYEQYF. J is TRBJ2-7 and V is TRBV11-2, with TRBD1 identical over 9 bases. The germline CDR1 and CDR2 sequences are SGHAT and FQNNGV. The length of the CDR3 is 16 residues. Germline trimming cut 3 bases from V and 2 bases from J; bases unmatched to any gene: 8.

This chain uses TRBV6-6 with TRBJ1-5, with 12 bases aligning to TRBD1. The CDR3 is made up of 14 amino acids. Unmatched junction bases numbered 2, after V lost 6 bases and J lost 5 bases. CDR1 MNHNY and CDR2 SVGAGI come from the germline V gene (reference sequence). The CDR3 DNA reads TGTGCCAGCAGGGGGACAGGGGGCGATCAGCCCCAGCATTTT. Translated: CASRGTGGDQPQHF.

J is TRBJ1-1 and V is TRBV4-1, with 8 bases aligning to TRBD1. From germline, CDR1 is MGHRA and CDR2 YSYEKL. The CDR3 is 13 residues long. J gave up 5 bases and V 6 bases, and 5 bases lay outside the gene matches. The CDR3 DNA reads as TGCGCCAGCAGTCGGACAGGGTGGACTGAAGCTTTCTTT. Its translation: CASSRTGWTEAFF.

V usage is TRBV6-5 and J usage is TRBJ1-2; a possible D gene is TRBD1 (5 bases). Germline loops: CDR1 MNHEY, CDR2 SVGAGI. Trimming stripped 2 bases from V and 5 bases from J, with 9 bases between. The CDR3 consists of 13 residues. CDR3 sequence reads: CASSYGGEYGYTF. CDR3 in DNA: TGTGCCAGCAGTTACGGAGGGGAGTATGGCTACACCTTC.

The chain carries TRBV9 and TRBJ2-7, with a possible D match to TRBD2 (6 bases). Trimming removed 5 bases at V and 7 bases at J, with 13 bases between. This CDR3 has 12 residues. Germline lookup yields CDR1 SGDLS and CDR2 YYNGEE. The CDR3 nucleotides are TGTGCCAGCAGGGGGGACGCGGGGGAGCAGTACTTC. Encoded protein: CASRGDAGEQYF. The variable domain in full, completed from reference TRBV9 and TRBJ2-7, reads DSGVTQTPKHLITATGQRVTLRCSPRSGDLSVYWYQQSLDQGLQFLIQYYNGEERAKGNILERFSAQQFPDLHSELNLSSLELGDSALYFCASRGDAGEQYFGPGTRLTVT.